This TCR beta chain was captured in a study of beta chain features in type 1 diabetes. Points from the study as a whole: In every one of the four CD4+ subsets, TCRB CDR3s were moderately but significantly shorter in Type 1 diabetes patients.

The whole isolated RNA underwent reverse transcription, so sequencing captured expressed TCRB transcripts. The method was immunoSEQ multiplex PCR; TCRdb's version includes in-frame clones alone and lacks a portion of them. The sample lists hundreds of thousands of clones, roughly 12% occurring once. The CDR3 sequence is 13 residues long. The V end was cut by 5 bases, the J end by 3 bases, with 11 bases between. Germline CDR1 reads SGHTA; CDR2 reads FQGNSA. This clone was seen a few times. Its antigen is undetermined. The sequencing sample was made of naive CD4+ T cells from blood. V and J are TRBV7-2 and TRBJ2-7; TRBD1 might be the D (5 bases). This receptor was obtained from a woman aged 18-30 years with type 1 diabetes. CDR3 protein: CASSTRVNYEQYF. DNA of the CDR3: TGTGCCAGCAGCACCAGGGTCAACTACGAGCAGTACTTC.